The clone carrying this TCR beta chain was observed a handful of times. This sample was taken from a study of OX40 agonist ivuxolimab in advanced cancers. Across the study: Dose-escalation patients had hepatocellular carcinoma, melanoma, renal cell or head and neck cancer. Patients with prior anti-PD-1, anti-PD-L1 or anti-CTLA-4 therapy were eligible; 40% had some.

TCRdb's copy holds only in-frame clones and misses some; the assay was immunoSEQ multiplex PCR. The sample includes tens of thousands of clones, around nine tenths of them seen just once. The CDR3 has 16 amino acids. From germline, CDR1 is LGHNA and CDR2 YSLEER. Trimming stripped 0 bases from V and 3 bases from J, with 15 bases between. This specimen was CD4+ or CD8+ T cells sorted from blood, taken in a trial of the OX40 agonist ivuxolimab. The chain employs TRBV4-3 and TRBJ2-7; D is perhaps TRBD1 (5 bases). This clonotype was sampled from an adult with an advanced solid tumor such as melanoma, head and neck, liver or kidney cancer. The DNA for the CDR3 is TGCGCCAGCAGCCAAGACCGGCAGGGCCCAGGCTACGAGCAGTACTTC. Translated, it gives CASSQDRQGPGYEQYF.